This T cell receptor (beta chain) was identified during a study of blood T cells in healthy people across ages. The CDR3 contains 17 residues. Trimming took off 4 bases at V and 7 bases at J, with 24 bases between the two ends. Germline V gene sequence: CDR1 SGHRS, CDR2 YFSETQ. Alongside a J-beta primer mix, a sample-barcoded 5' primer served in a second PCR lasting about 7 to 11 cycles. A template-switch adaptor with 12 random nucleotides tagged each cDNA molecule. TCRdb re-called the 5' RACE reads with MiXCR, one entry per CDR3 protein. The profile covers 550,000 to 750,000 distinct CDR3 sequences, with 21% appearing a single time and 3.5% to 4% taken by the ten largest. Isolation of PBMCs gave at least 7 million cells per sample. Study results and caveats: In long-lived donors, naive CD4+ cell counts and diversity exceeded those of aged donors.

As concerns this clonotype: Its antigen is not identified.

The sequencing sample was made of blood. The chain links TRBV5-1 to TRBJ2-4, with D tentatively TRBD1 (8 bases). The sequence was collected from a man aged 70 or older in good health. The CDR3 DNA follows: TGCGCCAGCAGCCCGGATGATACAGGGGGGGGAAGGAACATTCAGTACTTC. Residues: CASSPDDTGGGRNIQYF.